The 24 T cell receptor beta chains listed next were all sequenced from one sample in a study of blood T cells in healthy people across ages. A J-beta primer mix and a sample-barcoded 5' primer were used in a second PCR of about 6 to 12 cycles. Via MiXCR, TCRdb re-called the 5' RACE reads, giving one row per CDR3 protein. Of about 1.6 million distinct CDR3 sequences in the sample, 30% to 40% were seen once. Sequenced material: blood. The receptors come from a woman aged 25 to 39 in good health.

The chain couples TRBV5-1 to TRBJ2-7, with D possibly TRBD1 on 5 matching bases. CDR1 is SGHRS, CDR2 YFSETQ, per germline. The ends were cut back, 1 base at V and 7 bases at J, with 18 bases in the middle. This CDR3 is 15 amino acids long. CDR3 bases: TGCGCCAGCAGCTTGACGGCAGGGTCAATGAGTGAGCAGTACTTC. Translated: CASSLTAGSMSEQYF.

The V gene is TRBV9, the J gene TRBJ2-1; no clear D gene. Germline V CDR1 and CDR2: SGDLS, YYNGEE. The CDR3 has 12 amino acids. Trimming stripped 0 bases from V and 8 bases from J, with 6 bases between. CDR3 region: CASSVDKDEQFF. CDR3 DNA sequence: TGTGCCAGCAGCGTAGACAAGGATGAGCAGTTCTTC.

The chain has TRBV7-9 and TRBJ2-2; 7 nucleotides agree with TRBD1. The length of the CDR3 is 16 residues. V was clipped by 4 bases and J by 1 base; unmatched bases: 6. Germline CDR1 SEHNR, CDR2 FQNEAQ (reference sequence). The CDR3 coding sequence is TGTGCCAGCAGCTCCCCGGACAGGCTGAACACCGGGGAGCTGTTTTTT. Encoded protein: CASSSPDRLNTGELFF.

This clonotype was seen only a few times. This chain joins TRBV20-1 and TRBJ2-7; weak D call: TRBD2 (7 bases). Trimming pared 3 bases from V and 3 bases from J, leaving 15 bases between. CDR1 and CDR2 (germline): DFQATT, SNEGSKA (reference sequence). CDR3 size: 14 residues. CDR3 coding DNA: TGCAGTGCTAGTTGGGGGGGGCGATTCTACGAGCAGTACTTC. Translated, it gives CSASWGGRFYEQYF.

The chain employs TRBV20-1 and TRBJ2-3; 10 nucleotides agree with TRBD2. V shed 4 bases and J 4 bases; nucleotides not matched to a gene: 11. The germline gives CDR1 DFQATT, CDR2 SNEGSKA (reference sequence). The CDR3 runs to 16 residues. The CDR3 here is CSANTGASGSPDTQYF. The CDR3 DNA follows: TGCAGTGCTAATACGGGGGCTAGCGGGAGCCCAGATACGCAGTATTTT.

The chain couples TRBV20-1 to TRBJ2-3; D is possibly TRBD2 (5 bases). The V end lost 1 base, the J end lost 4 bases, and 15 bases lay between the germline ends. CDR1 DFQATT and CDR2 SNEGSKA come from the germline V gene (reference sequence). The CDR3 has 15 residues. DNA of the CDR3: TGCAGTGCTAGAGTAGGACTTTTGGAGGCAGATACGCAGTATTTT. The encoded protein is CSARVGLLEADTQYF.

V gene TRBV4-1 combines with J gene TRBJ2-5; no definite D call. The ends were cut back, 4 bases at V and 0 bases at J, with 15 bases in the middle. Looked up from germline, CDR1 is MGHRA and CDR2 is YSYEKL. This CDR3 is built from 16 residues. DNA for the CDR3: TGCGCCAGCAGCCCACGTAGTAGCAGCCACCAAGAGACCCAGTACTTC. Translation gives CASSPRSSSHQETQYF.

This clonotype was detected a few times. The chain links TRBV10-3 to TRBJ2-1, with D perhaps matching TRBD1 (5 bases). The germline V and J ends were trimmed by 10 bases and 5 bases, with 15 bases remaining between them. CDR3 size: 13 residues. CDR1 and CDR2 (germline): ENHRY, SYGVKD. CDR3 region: CASMGQGDNEQFF. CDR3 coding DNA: TGTGCCAGCATGGGCCAAGGGGACAATGAGCAGTTCTTC.

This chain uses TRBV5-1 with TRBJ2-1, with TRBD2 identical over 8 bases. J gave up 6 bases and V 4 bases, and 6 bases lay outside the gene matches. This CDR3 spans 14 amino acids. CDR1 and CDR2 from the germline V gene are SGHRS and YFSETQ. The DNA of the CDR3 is TGCGCCAGCAGCCCTCGGAGCGGGAGCAATGAGCAGTTCTTC. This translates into CASSPRSGSNEQFF.

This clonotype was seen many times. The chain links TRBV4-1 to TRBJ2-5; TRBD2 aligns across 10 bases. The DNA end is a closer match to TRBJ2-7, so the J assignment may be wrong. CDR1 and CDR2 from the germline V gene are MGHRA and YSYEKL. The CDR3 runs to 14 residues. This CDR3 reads CASSPGLAIHEQYF. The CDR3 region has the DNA TGCGCCAGCAGCCCGGGACTAGCGATACACGAGCAGTACTTC.

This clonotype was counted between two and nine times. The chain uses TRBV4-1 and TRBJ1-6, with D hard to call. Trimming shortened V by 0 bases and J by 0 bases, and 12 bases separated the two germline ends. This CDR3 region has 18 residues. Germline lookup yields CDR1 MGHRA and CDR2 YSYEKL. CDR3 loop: CASSQDLGGSSYNSPLHF. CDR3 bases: TGCGCCAGCAGCCAAGATCTCGGCGGAAGCTCCTATAATTCACCCCTCCACTTT.

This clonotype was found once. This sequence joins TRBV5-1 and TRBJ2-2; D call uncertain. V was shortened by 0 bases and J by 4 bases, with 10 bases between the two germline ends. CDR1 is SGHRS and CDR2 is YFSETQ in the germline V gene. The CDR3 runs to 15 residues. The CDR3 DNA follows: TGCGCCAGCAGCTTGGACAGTCTAGGCACCGGGGAGCTGTTTTTT. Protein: CASSLDSLGTGELFF.

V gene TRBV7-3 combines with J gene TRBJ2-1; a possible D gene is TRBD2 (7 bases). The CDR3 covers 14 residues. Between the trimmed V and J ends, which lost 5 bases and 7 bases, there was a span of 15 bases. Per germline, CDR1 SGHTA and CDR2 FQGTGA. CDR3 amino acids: CASSLIKGGNEQFF. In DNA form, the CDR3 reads TGTGCCAGCAGCCTAATAAAGGGGGGGAATGAGCAGTTCTTC.

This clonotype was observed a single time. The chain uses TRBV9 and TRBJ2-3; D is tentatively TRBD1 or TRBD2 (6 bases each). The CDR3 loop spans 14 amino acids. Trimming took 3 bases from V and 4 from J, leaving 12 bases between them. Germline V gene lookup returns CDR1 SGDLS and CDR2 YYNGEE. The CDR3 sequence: CASSEGEVADTQYF. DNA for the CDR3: TGTGCCAGCAGCGAGGGGGAGGTAGCAGATACGCAGTATTTT.

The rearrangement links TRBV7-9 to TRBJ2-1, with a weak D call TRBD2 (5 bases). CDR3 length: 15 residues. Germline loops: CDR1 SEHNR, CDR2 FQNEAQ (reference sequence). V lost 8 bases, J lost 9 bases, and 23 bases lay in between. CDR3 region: CASGYGGVQVVEQFF. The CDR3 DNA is TGTGCCAGCGGCTACGGAGGAGTCCAAGTTGTTGAGCAGTTCTTC. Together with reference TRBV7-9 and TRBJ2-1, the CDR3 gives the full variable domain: DTGVSQNPRHKITKRGQNVTFRCDPISEHNRLYWYRQTLGQGPEFLTYFQNEAQLEKSRLLSDRFSAERPKGSFSTLEIQRTEQGDSAMYLCASGYGGVQVVEQFFGPGTRLTVL.

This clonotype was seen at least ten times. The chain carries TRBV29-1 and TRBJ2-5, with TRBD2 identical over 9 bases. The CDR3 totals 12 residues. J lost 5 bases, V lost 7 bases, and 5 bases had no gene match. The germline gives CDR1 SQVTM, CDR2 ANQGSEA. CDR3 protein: CSGGGGDETQYF. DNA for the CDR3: TGCAGCGGCGGGGGGGGCGATGAGACCCAGTACTTC.

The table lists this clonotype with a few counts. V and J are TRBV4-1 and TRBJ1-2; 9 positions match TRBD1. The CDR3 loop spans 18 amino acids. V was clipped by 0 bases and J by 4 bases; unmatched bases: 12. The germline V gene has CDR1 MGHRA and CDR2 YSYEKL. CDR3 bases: TGCGCCAGCAGCCAAGACGAAGGGACAGGGCCTCGAATCTATGGCTACACCTTC. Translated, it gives CASSQDEGTGPRIYGYTF.

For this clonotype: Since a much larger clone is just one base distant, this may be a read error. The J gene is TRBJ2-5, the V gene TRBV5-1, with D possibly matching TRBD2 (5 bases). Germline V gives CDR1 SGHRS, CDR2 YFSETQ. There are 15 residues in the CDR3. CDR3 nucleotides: TGCGCCAGCGGCTTTGGGCGAAGCGGTGGAGAGACCCAGTACTTC. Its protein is CASGFGRSGGETQYF.

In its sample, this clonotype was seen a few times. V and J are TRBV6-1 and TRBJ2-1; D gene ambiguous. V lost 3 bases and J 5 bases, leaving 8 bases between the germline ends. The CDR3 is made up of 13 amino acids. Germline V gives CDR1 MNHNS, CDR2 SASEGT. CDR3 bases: TGTGCCAGCAGTGAGTCGGCCCACAATGAGCAGTTCTTC. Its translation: CASSESAHNEQFF.

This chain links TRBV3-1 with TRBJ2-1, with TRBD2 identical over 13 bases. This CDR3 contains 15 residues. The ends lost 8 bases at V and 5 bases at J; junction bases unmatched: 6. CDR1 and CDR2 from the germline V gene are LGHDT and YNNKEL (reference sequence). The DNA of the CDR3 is TGTGCCAGCGGGGTGACTAGCGGGGGGAACAATGAGCAGTTCTTC. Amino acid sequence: CASGVTSGGNNEQFF.

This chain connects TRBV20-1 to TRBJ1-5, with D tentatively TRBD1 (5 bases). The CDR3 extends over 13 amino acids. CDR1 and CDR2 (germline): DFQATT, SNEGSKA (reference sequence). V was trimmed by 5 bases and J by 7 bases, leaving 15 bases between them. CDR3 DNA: TGCAGTGCTTCCTTCACCGGGGGGCAGCCCCAGCATTTT. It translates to CSASFTGGQPQHF.

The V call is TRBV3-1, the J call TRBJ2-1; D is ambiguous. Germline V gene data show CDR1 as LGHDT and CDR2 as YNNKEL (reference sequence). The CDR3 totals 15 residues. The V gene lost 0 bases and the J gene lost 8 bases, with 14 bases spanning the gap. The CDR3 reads CASSQEGTTMDEQFF. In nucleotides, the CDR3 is TGTGCCAGCAGCCAAGAGGGTACTACAATGGATGAGCAGTTCTTC.

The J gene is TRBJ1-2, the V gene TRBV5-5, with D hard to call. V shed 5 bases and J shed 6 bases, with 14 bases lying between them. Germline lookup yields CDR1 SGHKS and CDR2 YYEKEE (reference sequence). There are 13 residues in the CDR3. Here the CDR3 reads CASSSTDGDGYTF. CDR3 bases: TGTGCCAGCAGTTCAACCGACGGGGATGGCTACACCTTC.

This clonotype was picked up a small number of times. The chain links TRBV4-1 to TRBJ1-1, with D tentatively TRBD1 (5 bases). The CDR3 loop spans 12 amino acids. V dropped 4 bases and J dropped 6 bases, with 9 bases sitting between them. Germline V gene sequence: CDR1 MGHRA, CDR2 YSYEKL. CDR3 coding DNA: TGCGCCAGCAGCCCGGGGCACCCTGAAGCTTTCTTT. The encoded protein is CASSPGHPEAFF.